This T cell receptor (beta chain) was recorded in a study of T cells in Graves' hyperthyroidism and ophthalmopathy (dated by TCRdb to between 2018 and 2021). About the full investigation: Peripheral blood samples were taken at the time of initial diagnosis, prior to any treatment. To identify TCR V-J signatures that set the groups apart, the researchers used a discovery cohort of more than 95 patients, made up of 43 with Graves' ophthalmopathy and approximately 57 with stable Graves' hyperthyroidism. Prospective prediction of ophthalmopathy was tested in an independent validation cohort consisting of about 20 hyperthyroidism patients and some 17 patients who later progressed to ophthalmopathy. The approximately 98 discovery patients were randomly divided into training and test sets at a 7:3 ratio. Thyroid tissue and blood T-cell repertoires from several Graves' hyperthyroidism patients were also compared in the study. Following sampling, methimazole starting at 30 mg daily was given to hyperthyroidism patients, and high-dose intravenous methylprednisolone was given to ophthalmopathy patients. The paper reports TCR Vbeta CDR3 sequencing of about 140 peripheral blood samples: under 45 ophthalmopathy, roughly 74 hyperthyroidism and approximately 17 progressor patients. Beyond this particular receptor, the publication reports: Sample size was not statistically predetermined, and investigators were not blinded to group allocation. A model built on a 13 V-J signature distinguished ophthalmopathy from stable hyperthyroidism, reaching 87.88% sensitivity and about 81% specificity in cross-validation and 80%/75% in testing. Blood samples also contained most of the expanded thyroid clonotypes (frequency above 0.001), which suggests that blood repertoires may reflect thyroid immune responses. During validation, the model predicted progression to ophthalmopathy a median of roughly 7.1 months ahead of onset, with almost 71% sensitivity and 72% to 85% specificity.

TCR beta CDR3 regions were amplified from RNA transcripts. A first-round RT-PCR of the TCR CDR3 used the HTBI primer set with the Qiagen OneStep RT-PCR kit. Libraries were constructed in a second round of multiplex PCR, after which size selection and purification were carried out. Sequencing of the libraries was done on an Illumina HiSeq2000 using paired-end 100 bp reads. In the original analysis: SOAPnuke was used to process the raw data, with reads discarded if the reads contained adapters or uncalled bases, had a mean Phred below 15, or lacked an exact constant-primer or identifier match. COPE v1.2.5 was used to merge the high-quality paired reads, and each unique nucleotide sequence was defined as a clonotype. MiTCR v1.1 was used to align clonotypes to the IMGT TRBV, TRBD and TRBJ reference segments. The analysis included only V-J combinations with a frequency above 0.0001, which together covered around 99% of the repertoires. A TCS score was defined as the ratio between F50 (clonal expansion) and ExV (chaos), using BLOSUM62-based TCRdist between CDR3 peptides within each V-J. Welch's t-statistics and random forest reduced around 550 V-J features to 13, which were used in a naive Bayes classifier (R e1071). Using fastp at Q25 and MiXCR, TCRdb reprocessed the public reads and kept productive beta chains. Here each entry gathers all rows of one CDR3 protein and keeps the most common genes and DNA. The V and J calls reflect TCRdb's pipeline rather than the authors' work. The sample contains under 450,000 distinct CDR3 sequences, approximately 14% of them found a single time. The top ten hold about 7.7% of the sample.

V loses 4 bases of germline sequence and J loses 8 bases, and the interval between the two ends is 9 bases. From cysteine to phenylalanine, the CDR3 is 13 amino acids long. Only the CDR3 portion is preserved as DNA: 39 bases, with reading frame beginning at the first base. The germline V gene supplies CDR1 MNHNS and CDR2 SASEGT. This clonotype was seen a few times. Its antigen is currently not known. No much larger clone is present one base from it, and per-base qualities are unavailable. A patient counted as having stable Graves' hyperthyroidism if no progression to ophthalmopathy occurred over 18 months of follow-up. The hyperthyroidism patients were between 18 and 65 years old and newly diagnosed, with a disease duration of less than 2 months. Patients with uncontrolled infections, other autoimmune diseases, pregnancy or lactation were excluded. Diagnoses were based on clinical symptoms, serum thyroxine and TRAb, thyroid ultrasound and orbital computed tomography. PBMCs were separated from 10 ml of fresh peripheral blood using Ficoll-Paque density gradient centrifugation. Trizol reagent was used to extract total RNA, and RNA quality was then checked on an Agilent 2100 Bioanalyzer.

In this chain, TRBV6-1 is recombined with TRBJ1-6; D gene: possibly TRBD1, on 6 matching bases. This clonotype was sampled from a woman in her late teens or twenties with Graves' hyperthyroidism. The sequencing sample was made of blood. The nucleotide sequence reads as follows: TGTGCCAGCAGTGGACAGGCCCATTCACCCCTCCACTTT. Its protein reads: CASSGQAHSPLHF.